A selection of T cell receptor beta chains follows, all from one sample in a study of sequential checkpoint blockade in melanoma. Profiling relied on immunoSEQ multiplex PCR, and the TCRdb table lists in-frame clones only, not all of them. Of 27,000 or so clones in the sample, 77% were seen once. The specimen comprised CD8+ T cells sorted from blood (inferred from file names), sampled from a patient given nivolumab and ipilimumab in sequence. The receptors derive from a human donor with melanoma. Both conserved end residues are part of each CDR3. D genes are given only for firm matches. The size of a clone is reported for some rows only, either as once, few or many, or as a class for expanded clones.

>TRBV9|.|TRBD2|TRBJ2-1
CASSSGGAVDEQFF
TGTGCCAGCAGCAGCGGGGGGGCCGTCGATGAGCAGTTCTTC
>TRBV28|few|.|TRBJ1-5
CASSSSGASGPQHF
TGTGCCAGCAGTTCCAGCGGGGCCTCAGGGCCCCAGCATTTT
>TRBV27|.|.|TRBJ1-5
CASSLSGLGQPQHF
TGTGCCAGCAGTTTGTCAGGGCTGGGTCAGCCCCAGCATTTT
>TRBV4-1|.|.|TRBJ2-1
CASSPQGGDEQFF
TGCGCCAGCAGCCCACAGGGCGGCGATGAGCAGTTCTTC
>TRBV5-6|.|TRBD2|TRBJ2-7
CASSLGLAGVWEQYF
TGTGCCAGCAGCTTGGGACTAGCGGGAGTTTGGGAGCAGTACTTC
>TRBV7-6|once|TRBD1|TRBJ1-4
CASSFGTGGSEKLFF
TGTGCCAGCAGCTTCGGGACAGGAGGGAGTGAAAAACTGTTTTTT
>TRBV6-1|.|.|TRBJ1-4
CASSEEGAWRSEKLFF
TGTGCCAGCAGTGAAGAAGGAGCTTGGAGGAGTGAAAAACTGTTTTTT
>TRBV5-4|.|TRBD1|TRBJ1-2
CATLDRGYGYTF
TGTGCCACTCTAGACAGGGGGTACGGCTACACCTTC
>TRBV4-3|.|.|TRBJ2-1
CASSQVPFDEQFF
TGCGCCAGCAGCCAAGTTCCTTTTGATGAGCAGTTCTTC
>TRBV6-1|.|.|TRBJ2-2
CASSEAPSGGELFF
TGTGCCAGCAGTGAAGCTCCCTCGGGCGGGGAGCTGTTTTTT
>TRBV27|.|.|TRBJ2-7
CASSFQGPSSYEQYF
TGTGCCAGCAGTTTTCAGGGGCCGAGCTCCTACGAGCAGTACTTC
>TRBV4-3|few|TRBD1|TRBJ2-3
CASSQGTGSTDTQYF
TGCGCCAGCAGCCAAGGGACAGGGAGCACAGATACGCAGTATTTT
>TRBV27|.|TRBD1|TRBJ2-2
CASSPTGDDTGELFF
TGTGCCAGCAGCCCTACAGGGGACGACACCGGGGAGCTGTTTTTT
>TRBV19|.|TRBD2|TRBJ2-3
CATSGGVFTDTQYF
TGTGCCACTAGCGGAGGGGTATTCACAGATACGCAGTATTTT
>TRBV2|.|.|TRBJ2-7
CASSSGENYEQYF
TGTGCCAGCAGCTCAGGGGAGAACTACGAGCAGTACTTC
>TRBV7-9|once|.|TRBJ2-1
CASSLDVGRGSYNEQFF
TGTGCCAGCAGCTTAGACGTGGGGCGCGGCTCCTACAATGAGCAGTTCTTC
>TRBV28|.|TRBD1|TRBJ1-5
CASSPGTGQLGNQPQHF
TGTGCCAGCAGTCCCGGGACAGGGCAGTTGGGCAATCAGCCCCAGCATTTT
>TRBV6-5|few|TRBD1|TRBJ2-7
CASSFGQGEYEQYF
TGTGCCAGCAGTTTCGGACAGGGGGAGTACGAGCAGTACTTC
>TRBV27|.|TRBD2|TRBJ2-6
CASSSGLAGGAGANVLTF
TGTGCCAGCAGCTCGGGACTAGCGGGGGGGGCTGGGGCCAACGTCCTGACTTTC
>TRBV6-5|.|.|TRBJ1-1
CASTVGDANTEAFF
TGTGCCAGCACAGTGGGAGATGCGAACACTGAAGCTTTCTTT
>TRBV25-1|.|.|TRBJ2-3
CASSEFRGGDTDTQYF
TGTGCCAGCAGTGAGTTTAGAGGGGGGGACACAGATACGCAGTATTTT
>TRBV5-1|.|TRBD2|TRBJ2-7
CASSFSGGSSYEQYF
TGCGCCAGCAGCTTTAGCGGGGGAAGCTCCTACGAGCAGTACTTC
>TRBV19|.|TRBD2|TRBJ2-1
CASSRLAGAYNEQFF
TGTGCCAGTAGTAGACTAGCGGGAGCCTACAATGAGCAGTTCTTC
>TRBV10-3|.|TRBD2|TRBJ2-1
CAISESQRENNEQFF
TGTGCCATCAGTGAGAGCCAGCGGGAAAACAATGAGCAGTTCTTC
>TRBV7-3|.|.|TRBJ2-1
CASSLAEGYNEQFF
TGTGCCAGCAGCTTAGCGGAGGGGTACAATGAGCAGTTCTTC
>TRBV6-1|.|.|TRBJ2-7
CASTVRYGPLYEQYF
TGTGCCAGCACCGTTCGCTATGGGCCGCTCTACGAGCAGTACTTC
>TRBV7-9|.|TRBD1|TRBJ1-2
CASGPNRGDGRYGYTF
TGTGCCAGCGGACCAAACAGGGGCGACGGGCGGTATGGCTACACCTTC
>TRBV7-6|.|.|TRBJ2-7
CASSLRGLSYEQYF
TGTGCCAGCAGCTTGCGGGGGCTCTCCTACGAGCAGTACTTC